These 17 T cell receptor beta chains came from one sample sequenced in a study of blood T cell repertoires in COVID-19. Only in-frame clones appear in the TCRdb table, and some are missing; sequencing was by immunoSEQ multiplex PCR. The sample shows 150,000 to 200,000 clones, approximately 80% of them seen only once. The sample consisted of PBMCs or T cells enriched from blood (not recorded which). The source of these receptors is a woman aged 55-69 years who had recovered from COVID-19.

The chain uses TRBV27 and TRBJ2-7, with 10 positions matching TRBD1. V was clipped by 5 bases and J by 4 bases; unmatched bases: 20. Germline assignment: CDR1 MNHEY and CDR2 SMNVEV (reference sequence). CDR3 size: 19 residues. The CDR3 nucleotides are TGTGCCAGCAGTCCACGATACCCAACCAACGGACAGGGGGTGTACGAGCAGTACTTC. This translates into CASSPRYPTNGQGVYEQYF.

The chain employs TRBV7-2 and TRBJ2-3; tentative D call: TRBD2 (5 bases). The CDR3 loop spans 16 amino acids. Germline loops: CDR1 SGHTA, CDR2 FQGNSA. The V gene lost 2 bases and the J gene lost 4 bases, with 16 bases spanning the gap. DNA of the CDR3: TGTGCCAGCAGCTTATATGGTGGACTCACCGCAGATACGCAGTATTTT. The encoded protein is CASSLYGGLTADTQYF.

This chain links TRBV6-5 with TRBJ1-6; D ambiguous. Trimming took off 0 bases at V and 8 bases at J, with 5 bases between the two ends. CDR3 length: 13 residues. The germline V gene encodes CDR1 MNHEY and CDR2 SVGAGI. The CDR3 coding sequence is TGTGCCAGCAGTTACTCGATAGATTCACCCCTCCACTTT. Translating it yields CASSYSIDSPLHF.

The chain carries TRBV7-9 and TRBJ2-1; TRBD2 aligns across 14 bases. The CDR3 runs to 17 residues. Trimming cost V 5 bases and J 6 bases; bases outside gene matches: 9. From germline, CDR1 is SEHNR and CDR2 FQNEAQ (reference sequence). CDR3 amino acids: CASSRTGLAGGLNEQFF. DNA for the CDR3: TGTGCCAGCAGCCGCACCGGACTAGCGGGGGGCCTCAATGAGCAGTTCTTC.

For the CDR3, the DNA is TGCAGCGTTGAAGATAAACTAGCGGGGACCGGGGAGCTGTTTTTT. Its translation: CSVEDKLAGTGELFF. V usage is TRBV29-1 and J usage is TRBJ2-2; 10 positions match TRBD2. Per the germline V gene, CDR1 is SQVTM and CDR2 is ANQGSEA. After removal of 0 bases from V and 5 bases from J, the junction contained 3 bases not matched to a gene. The CDR3 has 15 residues.

The rearrangement links TRBV4-1 to TRBJ2-3, with TRBD1 matching over 7 bases. This CDR3 has 18 residues. The V gene's germline CDR1 is MGHRA and CDR2 YSYEKL. Trimming took 3 bases from V and 2 from J; bases not matched to a gene: 14. CDR3 residues: CASSHYGKGAGTTDTQYF. The CDR3 bases are TGCGCCAGCAGCCATTATGGGAAGGGGGCCGGGACCACAGATACGCAGTATTTT.

V and J are TRBV28 and TRBJ2-7; no firm D call. Germline loops: CDR1 MDHEN, CDR2 SYDVKM. The CDR3 loop spans 12 amino acids. Deletions cut 3 bases from V and 8 bases from J, with 11 bases between. The CDR3 spells CASSFQVPQQYF. The CDR3 region has the DNA TGTGCCAGCAGTTTCCAGGTACCCCAGCAGTACTTC.

The CDR3 DNA reads as TGTGCCAGCAGTTGGGGCAGTACTGAAGCTTTCTTT. As protein: CASSWGSTEAFF. The chain couples TRBV6-5 to TRBJ1-1; TRBD1 might be the D (5 bases). Germline assignment: CDR1 MNHEY and CDR2 SVGAGI. This CDR3 contains 12 residues. Trimming removed 4 bases at V and 5 bases at J, with 8 bases between.

This chain links TRBV2 with TRBJ2-7; 14 nucleotides match TRBD2. CDR3 size: 15 residues. The J segment lost 6 bases and the V segment lost 6 bases, leaving 7 bases of the junction unmatched. Germline CDR1 is SNHLY and CDR2 is FYNNEI. The DNA for the CDR3 is TGTGCCAGCAGGGGGACTAGCGGGAGTTTTGGCGAGCAGTACTTC. It specifies CASRGTSGSFGEQYF.

The J gene is TRBJ1-2, the V gene TRBV28, with TRBD1 as a possible D gene (5 bases). The CDR3 covers 18 residues. Germline CDR1 is MDHEN and CDR2 is SYDVKM. The V end lost 5 bases, the J end lost 3 bases, and 25 bases lay between the germline ends. CDR3 sequence: CASSPPTLYAGRDYGYTF. CDR3 coding DNA: TGTGCCAGCAGTCCACCAACCCTCTATGCAGGGAGGGACTATGGCTACACCTTC.

The sample holds a few counts of this clone. The V gene is TRBV3-1 (or the pseudogene TRBV3-2), the J gene TRBJ1-1; D is possibly TRBD1 (5 bases). Germline values: CDR1 LGHDT, CDR2 YNNKEL (reference sequence). The CDR3 length is 14 residues. With 4 bases removed from V and 11 bases from J, the gap between germline ends came to 20 bases. CDR3 DNA sequence: TGTGCCAGCAGCCTGGGGACTTTAGAGGGGATGGCTTTCTTT. Translating gives CASSLGTLEGMAFF.

The V call is TRBV2, the J call TRBJ2-5; maybe TRBD2 (7 bases). CDR3 size: 15 residues. Trimming shortened V by 8 bases and J by 7 bases, and 23 bases separated the two germline ends. The V gene's germline CDR1 is SNHLY and CDR2 FYNNEI. The CDR3 DNA follows: TGTGCCAGCGGGGGGCTAGCGGCCTCGGTTGGGACCCAGTACTTC. It codes for CASGGLAASVGTQYF.

V gene TRBV3-1 (or the pseudogene TRBV3-2) combines with J gene TRBJ2-7; 9 bases align to TRBD2. The CDR3 loop spans 15 amino acids. With 4 bases clipped from V and 4 bases from J, the junction kept 8 bases outside the gene matches. CDR1 LGHDT and CDR2 YNNKEL come from the germline V gene (reference sequence). In DNA form, the CDR3 reads TGTGCCAGCAGCCGCTCGCGGGGGGGCTTTTACGAGCAGTACTTC. Protein: CASSRSRGGFYEQYF.

There are many counts of this clone. The chain couples TRBV6-1 to TRBJ1-2; possible D gene TRBD1, 5 bases. Per the germline V gene, CDR1 is MNHNS and CDR2 is SASEGT. V lost 1 base and J lost 3, with 12 bases in between. CDR3 length equals 15 residues. CDR3 DNA: TGTGCCAGCAGTGAAGGCAAAGACAGCTACTATGGCTACACCTTC. It specifies CASSEGKDSYYGYTF.

V and J are TRBV30 and TRBJ1-6; possibly TRBD1 for D (6 bases). Germline CDR1 is GTSNPN and CDR2 is SVGIG (reference sequence). Trimming removed 3 bases from V and 9 bases from J, with 18 bases in between. CDR3 size: 15 residues. CDR3 coding DNA: TGTGCCTGGAGACCTCCTGGGCAGGGGATTTCACCCCTCCACTTT. As protein: CAWRPPGQGISPLHF.

V and J are TRBV20-1 and TRBJ2-2, with a weak D call TRBD2 (5 bases). Trimming pared 3 bases from V and 3 bases from J, leaving 14 bases between. The CDR3 contains 15 residues. Germline values: CDR1 DFQATT, CDR2 SNEGSKA (reference sequence). CDR3 loop: CSASLGSVDTGELFF. CDR3 coding DNA: TGCAGTGCTAGTTTAGGGAGTGTGGACACCGGGGAGCTGTTTTTT.

J is TRBJ1-1 and V is TRBV3-1 (or the pseudogene TRBV3-2); the D is unclear. V gave up 5 bases and J gave up 1 base, with 11 bases separating them. The CDR3 covers 14 residues. The germline gives CDR1 LGHDT, CDR2 YNNKEL (reference sequence). CDR3 loop: CASSRVARNTEAFF. Written as DNA, the CDR3 is TGTGCCAGCAGCAGAGTCGCCCGGAACACTGAAGCTTTCTTT.